The 26 T cell receptor beta chains given below trace back to one sample, sequenced in a study of cytomegalovirus exposure and HLA in healthy donors. Method: immunoSEQ multiplex PCR; TCRdb's copy keeps in-frame clones and lacks some. This sample has 150,000 to 200,000 clones, with approximately 96% found just once. The sample consisted of PBMCs. Every receptor here comes from a woman between 18 and 30 years old in good health and CMV-seronegative.

The chain carries TRBV7-3 and TRBJ2-1; D is perhaps TRBD2 (7 bases). The germline V gene encodes CDR1 SGHTA and CDR2 FQGTGA. The CDR3 has 11 amino acids. Trimming shortened V by 4 bases and J by 12 bases, and 10 bases separated the two germline ends. CDR3 sequence reads: CASSSGGPQFF. The DNA for the CDR3 is TGTGCCAGCAGCTCCGGGGGGCCGCAGTTCTTC. Complete variable domain (other parts from reference TRBV7-3 and TRBJ2-1): GAGVSQTPSNKVTEKGKYVELRCDPISGHTALYWYRQSLGQGPEFLIYFQGTGAADDSGLPNDRFFAVRPEGSVSTLKIQRTERGDSAVYLCASSSGGPQFFGPGTRLTVL.

This sequence joins TRBV7-9 and TRBJ1-1; the D is unclear. The CDR3 extends over 12 amino acids. Germline loops: CDR1 SEHNR, CDR2 FQNEAQ (reference sequence). V lost 2 bases and J lost 7, with 8 bases in between. The CDR3 is CASSLKAGEAFF. CDR3 nucleotide sequence: TGTGCCAGCAGCTTAAAAGCCGGTGAAGCTTTCTTT.

This clone was counted once. The chain links TRBV12-5 to TRBJ2-7; D is undetermined. V lost 7 bases, J lost 2 bases, and 21 bases lay in between. Germline CDR1 reads LGHNT; CDR2 reads FRNRAP. There are 16 residues in the CDR3. CDR3 bases: TGTGCTAGTGCCTTTACCCCGCCGGTGGGCACCTACGAGCAGTACTTC. Its protein is CASAFTPPVGTYEQYF.

The chain links TRBV6-5 to TRBJ2-3, with 8 positions matching TRBD2. V shed 5 bases and J 0 bases; nucleotides not matched to a gene: 4. The CDR3 covers 15 residues. CDR1 and CDR2 (germline): MNHEY, SVGAGI. The CDR3 coding sequence is TGTGCCAGCAGTCGGCGGGGGGCGAGCACAGATACGCAGTATTTT. It encodes CASSRRGASTDTQYF.

The V gene is TRBV27, the J gene TRBJ2-3; D is unclear. Trimming left V 2 bases short and J 0 bases short, with 6 bases between. Germline CDR1 MNHEY, CDR2 SMNVEV (reference sequence). This CDR3 is built from 14 residues. Here the CDR3 DNA reads TGTGCCAGCAGTTTAGTTTATAGCACAGATACGCAGTATTTT. This codes for CASSLVYSTDTQYF.

The J gene is TRBJ2-5, the V gene TRBV5-8; the match to TRBD2 covers 11 bases. Germline-derived CDR1 and CDR2 are SGHTS and YDEGEE. The trim removed 0 bases at V and 5 bases at J, leaving 3 bases unmatched. The CDR3 spans 15 residues. CDR3 in DNA: TGTGCCAGCAGCTTGGGACTAGCGGGGTTGGAGACCCAGTACTTC. Its protein is CASSLGLAGLETQYF.

In regard to this clone: The sample carries other DNA sequences with the same CDR3. The chain joins TRBV5-1 to TRBJ2-3, with 10 bases aligning to TRBD2. This CDR3 has 15 amino acids. V was clipped by 4 bases and J by 1 base; unmatched bases: 3. CDR1 and CDR2 (germline): SGHRS, YFSETQ. The CDR3 loop is CASSLTSGGTDTQYF. DNA of the CDR3: TGCGCCAGCAGCCTAACTAGCGGGGGCACAGATACGCAGTATTTT. The whole variable domain, filled in from reference TRBV5-1 and TRBJ2-3, reads KAGVTQTPRYLIKTRGQQVTLSCSPISGHRSVSWYQQTPGQGLQFLFEYFSETQRNKGNFPGRFSGRQFSNSRSEMNVSTLELGDSALYLCASSLTSGGTDTQYFGPGTRLTVL.

This chain connects TRBV5-1 to TRBJ1-6; D not certain. Germline lookup yields CDR1 SGHRS and CDR2 YFSETQ. V was pared by 3 bases and J by 7 bases, with 14 bases between. The length of the CDR3 is 15 residues. The CDR3 DNA reads as TGCGCCAGCAGCTCGGAGGGTTTCTTGAATTCACCCCTCCACTTT. This translates into CASSSEGFLNSPLHF.

In nucleotides, the CDR3 is TGCAGCGTTGAGCGGCGGAACAACTATGGCTACACCTTC. The encoded protein is CSVERRNNYGYTF. The gene calls are TRBV29-1 and TRBJ1-2; D gene uncertain. This CDR3 comprises 13 residues. Germline V gene lookup returns CDR1 SQVTM and CDR2 ANQGSEA. The V and J ends lost 3 bases and 2 bases respectively, with 10 bases between them.

The V and J genes are TRBV6-5 and TRBJ2-1; TRBD1 matches at 8 bases. Germline V gives CDR1 MNHEY, CDR2 SVGAGI. J gave up 3 bases and V 6 bases, and 4 bases lay outside the gene matches. The CDR3 is 14 residues long. CDR3 in amino acids: CASSLDRVYNEQFF. In nucleotides, the CDR3 is TGTGCCAGCAGCTTGGACAGGGTCTACAATGAGCAGTTCTTC.

The rearrangement uses TRBV7-8 and TRBJ1-1; 9 bases fit TRBD1. Germline CDR1 is SGHVS and CDR2 is FQNEAQ. The V segment lost 8 bases and the J segment 6 bases; nucleotides outside the gene matches: 13. The CDR3 covers 15 residues. CDR3 residues: CASRHHDRGSPEAFF. CDR3 DNA sequence: TGTGCCAGCCGCCACCATGACAGGGGGTCTCCTGAAGCTTTCTTT. The whole variable domain, filled in from reference TRBV7-8 and TRBJ1-1, reads GAGVSQSPRYKVAKRGQDVALRCDPISGHVSLFWYQQALGQGPEFLTYFQNEAQLDKSGLPSDRFFAERPEGSVSTLKIQRTQQEDSAVYLCASRHHDRGSPEAFFGQGTRLTVV.

The CDR3 protein is CASSGEGGREQYF. CDR3 coding DNA: TGTGCCAGCAGTGGGGAGGGGGGGCGCGAGCAGTACTTC. The V gene is TRBV2, the J gene TRBJ2-7; D possibly corresponds to TRBD2 (7 bases). V dropped 4 bases and J dropped 6 bases, with 13 bases sitting between them. The CDR3 runs 13 residues. The V gene's germline CDR1 is SNHLY and CDR2 FYNNEI.

The CDR3 sequence is CASSLEGLAGGELWETQYF. In nucleotides, the CDR3 is TGTGCCAGCAGCTTAGAGGGACTAGCGGGGGGGGAACTTTGGGAGACCCAGTACTTC. This chain links TRBV11-2 with TRBJ2-5, with 16 bases matching TRBD2. The CDR3 is made up of 19 amino acids. Germline trimming cut 0 bases from V and 5 bases from J; bases unmatched to any gene: 9. Looked up from germline, CDR1 is SGHAT and CDR2 is FQNNGV.

The CDR3 loop is CASSPQRATSYEQYF. CDR3 nucleotides: TGTGCCAGCAGTCCCCAGCGAGCCACATCCTACGAGCAGTACTTC. The genes are TRBV5-4 and TRBJ2-7; no reliable D call. The CDR3 loop spans 15 amino acids. Trimming took off 5 bases at V and 1 base at J, with 16 bases between the two ends. Germline loops: CDR1 SGHNT, CDR2 YYREEE (reference sequence).

This clone was seen a single time. V is TRBV11-3 and J is TRBJ2-1; D perhaps matches TRBD2 (7 bases). The V end was cut by 4 bases, the J end by 10 bases, with 17 bases between. Per the germline V gene, CDR1 is SGHNT and CDR2 is YENEEA. There are 14 residues in the CDR3. The DNA for the CDR3 is TGTGCCAGCAGCTCCGATGTTAGGGGGGGCGAGCAGTTCTTC. Protein sequence: CASSSDVRGGEQFF.

The chain joins TRBV27 to TRBJ1-1; D is undetermined. Germline V lookup: CDR1 MNHEY, CDR2 SMNVEV (reference sequence). This CDR3 comprises 15 residues. V gave up 2 bases and J gave up 0 bases, with 10 bases separating them. In DNA form, the CDR3 reads TGTGCCAGCAGTTTACTGCCTCGGGTGAACACTGAAGCTTTCTTT. This sequence encodes CASSLLPRVNTEAFF.

V and J are TRBV25-1 and TRBJ2-5, with 11 bases identical to TRBD2. Germline V CDR1 and CDR2: MGHDK, SYGVNS. V shed 6 bases, J shed 2 bases, and the junction held 2 bases outside the gene matches. This CDR3 is built from 14 residues. CDR3 region: CASSRTSGQETQYF. The CDR3 DNA is TGTGCCAGCAGCCGGACTAGCGGGCAAGAGACCCAGTACTTC.

This chain uses TRBV9 with TRBJ2-1; tentative D call: TRBD2 (6 bases). The V end was cut by 4 bases, the J end by 4 bases, with 21 bases between. Germline lookup yields CDR1 SGDLS and CDR2 YYNGEE. CDR3 length: 17 amino acids. In nucleotides, the CDR3 is TGTGCCAGCAGCTTACGGCCCTCGGGGGAATATTACAATGAGCAGTTCTTC. This encodes CASSLRPSGEYYNEQFF. The complete variable domain, with remaining parts taken from reference TRBV9 and TRBJ2-1, reads DSGVTQTPKHLITATGQRVTLRCSPRSGDLSVYWYQQSLDQGLQFLIQYYNGEERAKGNILERFSAQQFPDLHSELNLSSLELGDSALYFCASSLRPSGEYYNEQFFGPGTRLTVL.

As DNA, the CDR3 is TGTGCCAGCAGCCCATACACCCACACTGAAGCTTTCTTT. Amino acid sequence: CASSPYTHTEAFF. V and J are TRBV9 and TRBJ1-1; D uncertain. Per the germline V gene, CDR1 is SGDLS and CDR2 is YYNGEE. V dropped 4 bases and J dropped 3 bases, with 10 bases sitting between them. This CDR3 contains 13 residues.

This chain links TRBV6-1 with TRBJ2-7; a possible D gene is TRBD2 (5 bases). Germline V lookup: CDR1 MNHNS, CDR2 SASEGT. The ends were cut back, 7 bases at V and 3 bases at J, with 13 bases in the middle. This CDR3 contains 13 residues. The CDR3 DNA reads TGTGCCAGCACCAGCGGAGGCCACTACGAGCAGTACTTC. Translation gives CASTSGGHYEQYF.

This clone is a singleton in its sample. The J gene is TRBJ1-3, the V gene TRBV7-2, with D hard to call. Germline V gene sequence: CDR1 SGHTA, CDR2 FQGNSA. This CDR3 comprises 11 residues. V lost 3 bases and J lost 7, with 4 bases in between. The CDR3 coding sequence is TGTGCCAGCAGCTTCGGGAACACCATATATTTT. This encodes CASSFGNTIYF.

V usage is TRBV4-2 and J usage is TRBJ2-5; 12 bases match TRBD2. The junction had 3 bases not matched to a gene; V was cut back by 0 bases and J by 4 bases. The CDR3 spans 16 residues. CDR1 is LGHNA and CDR2 is YNFKEQ in the germline V gene. This CDR3 is CASSQELAGGIETQYF. The CDR3 DNA sequence: TGTGCCAGCAGCCAAGAGCTAGCGGGGGGGATAGAGACCCAGTACTTC.

This clone showed up just a few times. The J gene is TRBJ2-5, the V gene TRBV30; 8 nucleotides align to TRBD1. The CDR3 contains 13 residues. V shed 3 bases and J 5 bases; nucleotides not matched to a gene: 5. Germline loops: CDR1 GTSNPN, CDR2 SVGIG (reference sequence). CDR3 sequence: CAWSRGPLETQYF. The CDR3 coding sequence is TGTGCCTGGAGCAGGGGGCCGTTGGAGACCCAGTACTTC.

The J gene is TRBJ2-3, the V gene TRBV18, with 9 bases identical to TRBD1. Germline CDR1 is KGHSH and CDR2 is LQKENI. Trimming removed 3 bases from V and 4 bases from J; junction bases left unmatched: 5. The CDR3 sequence is 15 residues long. CDR3 protein: CASSPHRGHADTQYF. CDR3 sequence (DNA): TGTGCCAGCTCACCTCACAGGGGGCACGCAGATACGCAGTATTTT.

The J gene is TRBJ1-2, the V gene TRBV29-1; possibly TRBD1 for D (6 bases). Germline CDR1 and CDR2: SQVTM and ANQGSEA. V lost 5 bases and J 4 bases, leaving 17 bases between the germline ends. The CDR3 has 14 residues. The CDR3 DNA reads TGCAGCGTTCGCCTCCCGGGACAAGTCTATGGCTACACCTTC. Amino acid sequence: CSVRLPGQVYGYTF.

The chain couples TRBV7-3 to TRBJ2-1; 7 nucleotides align to TRBD2. Per germline, CDR1 SGHTA and CDR2 FQGTGA. Trimming took 6 bases from V and 6 from J; bases not matched to a gene: 5. The CDR3 has 13 amino acids. CDR3 loop: CASSPGTINEQFF. The CDR3 nucleotides are TGTGCCAGCAGTCCCGGGACTATCAATGAGCAGTTCTTC.